This T cell receptor (beta chain) was observed in a study of cytomegalovirus exposure and HLA in healthy donors. The study, taken as a whole, reports: Analyzed later, association rates of TCRs varied across HLA loci, with DRB1 most and HLA-C fewest. The Asian-associated ancestry cluster reportedly had fewer N-insertions than the approximately 670-donor mean in a later analysis. Apparent HLA restriction characterized most CMV-associated TCR beta chains in a later analysis.

With respect to this clone: The antigen is undetermined.

PCR involved 60 Vbeta and 13 Jbeta primers. Assay: immunoSEQ multiplex PCR; the TCRdb copy retains only in-frame clones and omits some. The table shows some 270,000 clones, with 80% occurring only once. Nominally healthy donors provided the samples, though records likely missed some immune exposures. This receptor was taken from a girl aged 2 to 10 in good health and CMV-seronegative. Sequenced: PBMCs.

The CDR3 bases are TGTGCCAGCAGCCCTGCGGTCGCCAAAGAGACCCAGTACTTC. Its protein is CASSPAVAKETQYF. This sequence joins TRBV9 and TRBJ2-5; D not certain. Germline V CDR1 and CDR2: SGDLS, YYNGEE. This CDR3 contains 14 residues. V was clipped by 4 bases and J by 3 bases, with 13 bases between them. Together with reference TRBV9 and TRBJ2-5, the CDR3 gives the full variable domain: DSGVTQTPKHLITATGQRVTLRCSPRSGDLSVYWYQQSLDQGLQFLIQYYNGEERAKGNILERFSAQQFPDLHSELNLSSLELGDSALYFCASSPAVAKETQYFGPGTRLLVL.